Included here is one T cell receptor beta chain sequence, with context. A single record per CDR3 protein comes from TCRdb applying MiXCR to the RACE reads. The sample lists 60,000 to 80,000 distinct CDR3 sequences; approximately 29% were seen once. Time point reported: patch test 1, 2 weeks after DPC sensitization. Documented treatment: therapeutic diphenylcyclopropenone sensitization with weekly scalp DPC. The sample is drawn from a study of human T cells and chemical hapten exposure. Study-level information: An approximately 2 cm by approximately 2 cm inner upper arm patch received 2% DPC for sensitization. Patch tests put 0.01% DPC on the upper back, read at 6 days.

In germline, CDR1 is SQVTM, CDR2 ANQGSEA. V dropped 7 bases and J dropped 6; count of bases not matched to a gene: 7. The CDR3 is 12 residues long. The source material was whole blood, sampled in connection with sensitization to the hapten diphenylcyclopropenone (DPC). This clonotype was obtained from a man aged 35 to 55 with alopecia areata. Some clones in this sample may be carry-over from other donors' samples. The chain joins TRBV29-1 to TRBJ2-7; 9 bases are a match to TRBD2. CDR3 coding DNA: TGCAGCGCCATAGCGGGAGAAGGCGAGCAGTACTTC. Translated, it gives CSAIAGEGEQYF.